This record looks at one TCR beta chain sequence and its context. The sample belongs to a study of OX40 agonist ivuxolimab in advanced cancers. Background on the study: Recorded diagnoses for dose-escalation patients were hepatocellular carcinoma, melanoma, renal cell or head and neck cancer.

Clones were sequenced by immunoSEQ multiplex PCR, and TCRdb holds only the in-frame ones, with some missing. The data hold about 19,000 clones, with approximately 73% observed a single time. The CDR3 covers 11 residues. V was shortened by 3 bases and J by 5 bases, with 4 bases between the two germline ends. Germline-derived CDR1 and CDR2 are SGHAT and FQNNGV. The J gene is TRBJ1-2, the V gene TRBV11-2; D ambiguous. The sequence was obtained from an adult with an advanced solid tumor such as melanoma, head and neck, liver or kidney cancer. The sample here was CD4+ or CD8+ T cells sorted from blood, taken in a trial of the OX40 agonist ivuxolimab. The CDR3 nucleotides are TGTGCCAGCAGCTTCGGGTATGGCTACACCTTC. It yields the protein CASSFGYGYTF. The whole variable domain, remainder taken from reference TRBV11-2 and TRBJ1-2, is EAGVAQSPRYKIIEKRQSVAFWCNPISGHATLYWYQQILGQGPKLLIQFQNNGVVDDSQLPKDRFSAERLKGVDSTLKIQPAKLEDSAVYLCASSFGYGYTFGSGTRLTVV.